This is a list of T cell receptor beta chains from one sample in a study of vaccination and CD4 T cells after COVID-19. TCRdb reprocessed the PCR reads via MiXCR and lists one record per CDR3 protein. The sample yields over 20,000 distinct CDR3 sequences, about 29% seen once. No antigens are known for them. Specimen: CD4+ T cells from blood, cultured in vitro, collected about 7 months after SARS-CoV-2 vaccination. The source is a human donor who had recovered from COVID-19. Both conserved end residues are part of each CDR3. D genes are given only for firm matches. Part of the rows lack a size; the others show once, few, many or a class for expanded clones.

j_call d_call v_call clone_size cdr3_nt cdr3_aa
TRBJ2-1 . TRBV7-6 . TGTGTCAGCAGCCTCCTCAGGACAGCATACTATCGACCGTCCAATGAGCAGTTCTTC CVSSLLRTAYYRPSNEQFF
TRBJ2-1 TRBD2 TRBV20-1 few TGCAGTGCTACGGGCTGGTTCGGCGGGAGGTACAATGAGCAGTTCTTC CSATGWFGGRYNEQFF
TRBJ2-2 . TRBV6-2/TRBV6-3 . TGTGCCAGCAGTTACTCGACCACCGGGGAGCTGTTTTTT CASSYSTTGELFF
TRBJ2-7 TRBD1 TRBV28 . TGTGCCAGCAGCCCAAGGACAGGGGGCCCCTACGAGCAGTACTTC CASSPRTGGPYEQYF
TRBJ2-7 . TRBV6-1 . TGTGCCAGCAGTGATCGTTGGGGGTCCTACGAGCAGTACTTC CASSDRWGSYEQYF
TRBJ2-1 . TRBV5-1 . TGCGCCAGCAGCTTGACAACTACTGGGTACAATGAGCAGTTCTTC CASSLTTTGYNEQFF
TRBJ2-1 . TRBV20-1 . TGCAGTGCGCAAGGAAACTACAATGAGCAGTTCTTC CSAQGNYNEQFF
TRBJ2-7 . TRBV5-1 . TGCGCCAGCAGCTTGGATAGGGACACCCCCTACGAGCAGTACTTC CASSLDRDTPYEQYF
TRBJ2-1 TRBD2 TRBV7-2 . TGTGCCAGCAGCTTAGTCCCGGGACTAGCGGGAGCATTGGAGCAGTTCTTC CASSLVPGLAGALEQFF
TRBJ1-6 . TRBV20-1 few TGCAGTGCTAGAGTGGGGGGGGAAGATGTGGATTCACCCCTCCACTTT CSARVGGEDVDSPLHF
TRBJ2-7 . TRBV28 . TGTGCCAGCAGTTTATTACCGAGGAACGGGCGGGAGCAGTACTTC CASSLLPRNGREQYF
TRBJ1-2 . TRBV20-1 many TGCAGTGCTAGAGGCCTGGGGGGCCTATATGGCTACACCTTC CSARGLGGLYGYTF
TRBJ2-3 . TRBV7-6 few TGTGCCAGCAGCTTAGTCGCACAGAAGACAGATACGCAGTATTTT CASSLVAQKTDTQYF
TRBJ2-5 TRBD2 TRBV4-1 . TGCGCCAGCAGCCAAGTAGCGGGGGCGGGGGCCGAGACCCAGTACTTC CASSQVAGAGAETQYF
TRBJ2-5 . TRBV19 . TGTGCCAGTAGTACCGGGGACTCCCAAGAGACCCAGTACTTC CASSTGDSQETQYF
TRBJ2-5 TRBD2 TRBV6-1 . TGTGCCAGCACCGGACTAGTTCGGGAGACCCAGTACTTC CASTGLVRETQYF
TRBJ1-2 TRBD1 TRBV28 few TGTGCCAGCAGTTTGGCGACAGGGATGGCTAACTATGGCTACACCTTC CASSLATGMANYGYTF
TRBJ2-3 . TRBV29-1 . TGCAGCACAGTTGCAGGGACCGCAGATACGCAGTATTTT CSTVAGTADTQYF
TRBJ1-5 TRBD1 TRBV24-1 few TGTGCCACCATCTTCAGGGGGCTAGATCAGCCCCAGCATTTT CATIFRGLDQPQHF
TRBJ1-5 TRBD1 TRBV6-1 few TGTGCCAGCAGTAACGACAGGGGTCGAAATCAGCCCCAGCATTTT CASSNDRGRNQPQHF
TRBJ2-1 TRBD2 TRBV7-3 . TGTGCCAGCAGCGCGGGACTAGCGGGATTTAGCGATGAGCAGTTCTTC CASSAGLAGFSDEQFF
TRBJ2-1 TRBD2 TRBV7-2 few TGTGCCAGCAGCTTGGGCGGACTAGATGAGCAGTTCTTC CASSLGGLDEQFF
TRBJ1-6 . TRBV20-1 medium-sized TGCAGTGCAGGGGAGTTCACCTATAATTCACCCCTCCACTTT CSAGEFTYNSPLHF
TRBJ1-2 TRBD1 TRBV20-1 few TGCAGTGTGGCCGGACAGGGTTCCTATGGCTACACCTTC CSVAGQGSYGYTF
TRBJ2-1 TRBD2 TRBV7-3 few TGTGCCAGCAGCTGGGGACTAGCGGGACCTAATGAGCAGTTCTTC CASSWGLAGPNEQFF
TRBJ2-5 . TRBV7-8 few TGTGCCAGCAGTAAAACAGGGGGGGGAGAGACCCAGTACTTC CASSKTGGGETQYF
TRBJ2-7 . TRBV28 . TGTGCCTCAGTTTCTGATTACGAGCAGTACTTC CASVSDYEQYF
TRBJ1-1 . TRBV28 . TGTGCCAGCAGCCCCACCGGGAAGGGGGACACTGAAGCTTTCTTT CASSPTGKGDTEAFF
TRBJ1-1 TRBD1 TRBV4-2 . TGTGCCAGCAGCCGATCCGGGACAGGGACTGGGACTGAAGCTTTCTTT CASSRSGTGTGTEAFF
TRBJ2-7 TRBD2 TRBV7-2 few TGTGCCAGCAGCGACACTAGCGGGAGTCGCTACGAGCAGTACTTC CASSDTSGSRYEQYF
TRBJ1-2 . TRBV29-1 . TGCAGCGCTCACAGGGCGACTAACTATGGCTACACCTTC CSAHRATNYGYTF
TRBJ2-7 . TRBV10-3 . TGTGCCATCAGTCTCCAGGGCTACGAGCAGTACTTC CAISLQGYEQYF
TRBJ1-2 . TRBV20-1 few TGCAGTGCCCGCGGCCGGGAGGACAACTATGGCTACACCTTC CSARGREDNYGYTF
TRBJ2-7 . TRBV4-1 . TGCGCCAGCAGCCAATCTATAGACTATTCCTACGAGCAGTACTTC CASSQSIDYSYEQYF
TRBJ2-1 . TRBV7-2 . TGTGCCAGCAGCTTAGCGCGGGGGCGCGGTTACAATGAGCAGTTCTTC CASSLARGRGYNEQFF
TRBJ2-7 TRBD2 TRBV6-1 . TGTGCCAGCAGTGATTATGCGGGAGGCCCCTACGAGCAGTACTTC CASSDYAGGPYEQYF
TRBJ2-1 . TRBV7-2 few TGTGCCAGCAGGGTAAAGGGAGTTACCTACAATGAGCAGTTCTTC CASRVKGVTYNEQFF
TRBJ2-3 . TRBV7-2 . TGTGCCAGCAGCTTAGTCGGGACTAGCACAGATACGCAGTATTTT CASSLVGTSTDTQYF
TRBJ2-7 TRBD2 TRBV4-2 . TGTGCCAGCAGCCAGGGAGCGGGGCAAGTCTCCTACGAGCAGTACTTC CASSQGAGQVSYEQYF
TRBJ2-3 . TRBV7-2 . TGTGCCAGCAGCTTTAGGACCAACACAGATACGCAGTATTTT CASSFRTNTDTQYF
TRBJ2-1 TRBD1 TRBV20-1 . TGCAGTGCTAGAGCCTTCATGGCAGGGGGATACAATGAGCAGTTCTTC CSARAFMAGGYNEQFF
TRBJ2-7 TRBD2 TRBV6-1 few TGTGCCAGCAGTGACCTAGCGGGGCAGTCCTACGAGCAGTACTTC CASSDLAGQSYEQYF
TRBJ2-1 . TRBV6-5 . TGTGCCAGCAGTTACCTGTTAGGTGGGGGTGTGGATGAGCAGTTCTTC CASSYLLGGGVDEQFF
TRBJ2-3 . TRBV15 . TGTGCCACCAGCAGAGATCTCGGCAGGGATACGCAGTATTTT CATSRDLGRDTQYF
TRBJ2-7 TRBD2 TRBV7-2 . TGTGCCAGCAGCTCCCGACTAGCGGGAGTTTCTGTGCAGTACTTC CASSSRLAGVSVQYF
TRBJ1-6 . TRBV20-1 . TGCAGTGCTAGGACCGGAGATTCACCCCTCCACTTT CSARTGDSPLHF
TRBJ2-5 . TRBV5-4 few TGTGCCAGCAGCTTGGACTTCGAAGAGACCCAGTACTTC CASSLDFEETQYF
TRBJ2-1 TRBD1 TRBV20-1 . TGCAGTGCTTTCGATACCGGACAGGGGGTCGGCAATGAGCAGTTCTTC CSAFDTGQGVGNEQFF
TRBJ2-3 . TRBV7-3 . TGTGCCAGCAGCTCGATCGGGGGCTCCACAGATACGCAGTATTTT CASSSIGGSTDTQYF
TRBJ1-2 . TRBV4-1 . TGCGCCAGCAGCCAAGATATCCACTATGGCTACACCTTC CASSQDIHYGYTF
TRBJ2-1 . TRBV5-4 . TGTGCCAGCAGCTTATCGGGGGTCTATGAGCAGTTCTTC CASSLSGVYEQFF
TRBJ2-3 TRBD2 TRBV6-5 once TGTGCCAGCAGTTACTCGGGAACTAGCGGGAGTGCAGATACGCAGTATTTT CASSYSGTSGSADTQYF
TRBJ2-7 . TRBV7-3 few TGTGCCAGCAGCTTAGGGGCCGAGGGAAACGAGCAGTACTTC CASSLGAEGNEQYF